This entry describes one T cell receptor (beta chain). Repertoires were generated with immunoSEQ multiplex PCR, while TCRdb's copy carries only in-frame clones and drops some. Here the sample spans over 2 million clones, about 95% being singletons. The data belong to a study of shared clonotypes between healthy human individuals. The ends were cut back, 1 base at V and 3 bases at J, with 10 bases in the middle. The CDR3 has 14 residues. Germline CDR1 is MNHEY and CDR2 is SMNVEV (reference sequence). Naive CD8 populations comprised CD45RO-negative cells positively selected for CCR7, excluding terminally differentiated effector memory CD45RA+ cells.

The receptor was isolated from a man aged 18 to 30 in good health. Source material: naive CD8+ T cells sorted from blood. The chain uses TRBV27 and TRBJ2-7; possibly TRBD1 for D (6 bases). DNA for the CDR3: TGTGCCAGCAGTTTATACCCAGGGGTCTACGAGCAGTACTTC. Its translation is CASSLYPGVYEQYF.